This entry is about one T cell receptor beta chain. Its antigen is as yet unknown. The record originates from a study of long-term antiretroviral therapy in people with HIV. About the research overall: When the earliest samples were collected, ART was typically delayed until CD4 counts fell.

With survey level as its setting, the immunoSEQ assay was v3.0. The method was immunoSEQ multiplex PCR; TCRdb's version includes in-frame clones alone and lacks a portion of them. The sample records around 38,000 clones, about 95% being singletons. There are 15 residues in the CDR3. V lost 6 bases and J lost 5; bases outside the gene matches: 9. Germline V gene sequence: CDR1 MDHEN, CDR2 SYDVKM. Broader study findings: Post-treatment diversity went higher with ART but stayed below transplant donor controls.

This chain joins TRBV28 and TRBJ2-2; 7 nucleotides align to TRBD1. This receptor was obtained from a man aged 25-40 years with HIV. The sample was unsorted PBMCs, taken roughly 9.4 years after starting antiretroviral therapy. The DNA of the CDR3 is TGTGCCAGCAGCGAAAACAGGGGTGGGACCGGGGAGCTGTTTTTT. Translation: CASSENRGGTGELFF.